The next 15 T cell receptor beta chains were all read from a single sample in a study of pediatric ulcerative colitis. Using immunoSEQ multiplex PCR, the repertoire was profiled, and TCRdb retains in-frame clones only, with some absent. The repertoire has 30,000 to 40,000 clones, about 75% of them found once; the top ten carry around 7.8%. The rectum was sampled with one to two pinch biopsies at colonoscopy. Sequences were obtained from gut tissue. These receptors all stem from a boy aged 10-17 years with severe ulcerative colitis.

The rearrangement joins TRBV7-3 to TRBJ2-1, with a weak D call TRBD2 (7 bases). Germline CDR1 is SGHTA and CDR2 is FQGTGA. The CDR3 runs to 15 residues. Trimming removed 4 bases from V and 4 bases from J, with 14 bases in between. The chain's CDR3 is CASSSGASGYNEQFF. CDR3 DNA sequence: TGTGCCAGCAGCTCAGGGGCTAGCGGTTACAATGAGCAGTTCTTC.

The chain is built from TRBV27 and TRBJ1-5; 7 positions agree with TRBD1. This CDR3 contains 16 residues. The germline V gene has CDR1 MNHEY and CDR2 SMNVEV (reference sequence). Trimming removed 6 bases from V and 0 bases from J; junction bases left unmatched: 8. The CDR3 region has the DNA TGTGCCAGCAGCCCACTGCGGGACAGTAGCAATCAGCCCCAGCATTTT. Protein product: CASSPLRDSSNQPQHF.

The CDR3 here is CASSPWGEKTQYF. Written as DNA, the CDR3 is TGTGCCAGCAGCCCGTGGGGGGAGAAGACCCAGTACTTC. This sequence joins TRBV6-5 and TRBJ2-5; D may be TRBD2 (6 bases). Germline CDR1 MNHEY, CDR2 SVGAGI. There are 13 residues in the CDR3. Trimming took 6 bases from V and 6 from J, leaving 14 bases between them.

This chain joins TRBV7-8 and TRBJ2-3; D is tentatively TRBD1 or TRBD2 (7 bases each). The ends were cut back, 2 bases at V and 8 bases at J, with 26 bases in the middle. Germline V gene lookup returns CDR1 SGHVS and CDR2 FQNEAQ. The CDR3 loop spans 18 amino acids. The CDR3 reads CASSLSPPGGGQSRTQYF. CDR3 coding DNA: TGTGCCAGCAGCTTATCCCCTCCAGGGGGGGGACAATCACGTACGCAGTATTTT.

The chain joins TRBV15 to TRBJ2-7; 10 bases match TRBD1. The germline gives CDR1 LNHNV, CDR2 YYDKDF (reference sequence). CDR3 length: 14 residues. V lost 8 bases and J lost 7; bases outside the gene matches: 11. The CDR3 DNA reads TGTGCCACCGTGAGTGGGACAGGGGCAAGTGAGCAGTACTTC. Its protein is CATVSGTGASEQYF.

The chain joins TRBV7-2 to TRBJ2-7, with D hard to call. V lost 6 bases and J 11 bases, leaving 20 bases between the germline ends. Germline V lookup: CDR1 SGHTA, CDR2 FQGNSA. This CDR3 has 13 amino acids. CDR3 sequence reads: CASRESPRQMEYF. As DNA, the CDR3 is TGTGCCAGCAGAGAGAGTCCCAGGCAAATGGAGTACTTC.

This chain joins TRBV2 and TRBJ2-7; the D gene is possibly TRBD1 (6 bases). Trimming stripped 6 bases from V and 0 bases from J, with 24 bases between. The germline gives CDR1 SNHLY, CDR2 FYNNEI. The CDR3 spans 18 residues. The CDR3 DNA follows: TGTGCCAGCAGACTCTACAGGACAGTTACACATAACTCCTACGAGCAGTACTTC. Its translation is CASRLYRTVTHNSYEQYF.

V and J are TRBV25-1 and TRBJ2-7; tentative D call: TRBD2 (6 bases). The CDR3 is 18 residues long. Looked up from germline, CDR1 is MGHDK and CDR2 is SYGVNS. V was clipped by 3 bases and J by 7 bases, with 28 bases between them. As DNA, the CDR3 is TGTGCCAGCAGTGATTCCCAAGACACGGTTCCCTCACGGGGGGAGCAGTACTTC. It is translated as CASSDSQDTVPSRGEQYF.

This rearrangement joins TRBV5-6 to TRBJ2-7; TRBD1 matches 9 bases. V lost 1 base to trimming and J lost 10 bases; unmatched junction nucleotides: 9. The CDR3 runs to 14 residues. Germline assignment: CDR1 SGHDT and CDR2 YYEEEE. CDR3: CASSLWGTGPFQYF. CDR3 coding DNA: TGTGCCAGCAGCTTGTGGGGGACAGGGCCATTTCAGTACTTC. Full variable domain (remainder filled in from reference TRBV5-6 and TRBJ2-7): DAGVTQSPTHLIKTRGQQVTLRCSPKSGHDTVSWYQQALGQGPQFIFQYYEEEERQRGNFPDRFSGHQFPNYSSELNVNALLLGDSALYLCASSLWGTGPFQYFGPGTRLTVT.

This chain uses TRBV7-9 with TRBJ1-1, with D maybe TRBD1 (5 bases). The CDR3 spans 14 residues. The germline V and J ends were trimmed by 3 bases and 5 bases, with 13 bases remaining between them. Per the germline V gene, CDR1 is SEHNR and CDR2 is FQNEAQ (reference sequence). The CDR3 DNA reads TGTGCCAGCAGCTTTGGGGGAGGAGGAACTGAAGCTTTCTTT. It yields the protein CASSFGGGGTEAFF.

The rearrangement links TRBV27 to TRBJ2-3; TRBD1 aligns across 10 bases. The CDR3 has 16 amino acids. The V and J ends lost 6 bases and 8 bases, in that order; junction bases with no gene match: 14. Germline lookup yields CDR1 MNHEY and CDR2 SMNVEV (reference sequence). Here the CDR3 reads CASSPTLGQGLVTQYF. The CDR3 DNA reads TGTGCCAGCAGCCCTACCTTGGGACAGGGGCTTGTTACGCAGTATTTT.

This chain connects TRBV14 to TRBJ2-5; 8 nucleotides align to TRBD1. V lost 1 base, J lost 5 bases, and 6 bases stayed unmatched. Germline values: CDR1 SGHDN, CDR2 FVKESK. This CDR3 comprises 15 residues. For the CDR3, the DNA is TGTGCCAGCAGCCAAGGTTTCCACAGGGGGGAGACCCAGTACTTC. It specifies CASSQGFHRGETQYF. The variable domain in full, with the rest retrieved from reference TRBV14 and TRBJ2-5, is EAGVTQFPSHSVIEKGQTVTLRCDPISGHDNLYWYRRVMGKEIKFLLHFVKESKQDESGMPNNRFLAERTGGTYSTLKVQPAELEDSGVYFCASSQGFHRGETQYFGPGTRLLVL.

The chain has TRBV4-1 and TRBJ2-2; 9 nucleotides line up with TRBD1. The CDR3 sequence is 17 residues long. Trimming removed 1 base from V and 4 bases from J; junction bases left unmatched: 7. CDR1 and CDR2 (germline): MGHRA, YSYEKL. CDR3 in amino acids: CASSQAIQGAGTGELFF. The CDR3 nucleotides read TGCGCCAGCAGCCAAGCCATACAGGGGGCCGGCACCGGGGAGCTGTTTTTT.

The chain employs TRBV6-1 and TRBJ1-6; D gene uncertain. The CDR3 sequence is 16 residues long. Trimming removed 0 bases from V and 2 bases from J, with 8 bases in between. Looked up from germline, CDR1 is MNHNS and CDR2 is SASEGT. CDR3 nucleotides: TGTGCCAGCAGTGAAGCCACAGCCGCCTATAATTCACCCCTCCACTTT. Translated, it gives CASSEATAAYNSPLHF.

The chain links TRBV19 to TRBJ2-3; no reliable D call. Germline values: CDR1 LNHDA, CDR2 SQIVND (reference sequence). The CDR3 extends over 13 amino acids. Trimming took 6 bases from V and 5 from J, leaving 12 bases between them. Here the CDR3 reads CASRVTDRDTQYF. Written as DNA, the CDR3 is TGTGCCAGTAGGGTGACCGACCGAGATACGCAGTATTTT.